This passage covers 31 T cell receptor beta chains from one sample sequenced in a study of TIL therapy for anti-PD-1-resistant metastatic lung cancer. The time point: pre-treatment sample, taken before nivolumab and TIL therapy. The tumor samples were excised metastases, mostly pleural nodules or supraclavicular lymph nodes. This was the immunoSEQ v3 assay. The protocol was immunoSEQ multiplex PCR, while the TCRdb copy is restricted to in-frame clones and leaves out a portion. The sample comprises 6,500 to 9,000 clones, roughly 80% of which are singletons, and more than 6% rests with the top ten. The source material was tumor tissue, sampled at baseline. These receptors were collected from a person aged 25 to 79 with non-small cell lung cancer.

The chain's CDR3 is CASSPPWAGVTQETQYF. The CDR3 DNA reads as TGTGCCAGCTCACCACCGTGGGCGGGGGTCACCCAAGAGACCCAGTACTTC. The chain recombines TRBV18 with TRBJ2-5; 7 positions match TRBD2. The CDR3 length is 17 residues. Losses at the gene ends were 0 bases for V and 1 base for J; bases not matched to a gene: 8. CDR1 is KGHSH and CDR2 is LQKENI in the germline V gene.

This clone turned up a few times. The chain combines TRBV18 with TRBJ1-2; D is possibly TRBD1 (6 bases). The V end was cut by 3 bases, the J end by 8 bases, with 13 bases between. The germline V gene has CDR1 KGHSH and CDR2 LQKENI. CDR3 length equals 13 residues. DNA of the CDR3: TGTGCCAGCTCACCGGACAGAAATTTGGGCTACACCTTC. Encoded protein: CASSPDRNLGYTF.

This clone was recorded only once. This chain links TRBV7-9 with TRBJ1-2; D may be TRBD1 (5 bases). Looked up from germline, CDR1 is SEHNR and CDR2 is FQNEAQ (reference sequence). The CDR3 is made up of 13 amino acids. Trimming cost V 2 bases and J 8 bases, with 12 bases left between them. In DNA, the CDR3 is TGTGCCAGCAGCTTAAGGGGATCTATGGGCTACACCTTC. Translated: CASSLRGSMGYTF.

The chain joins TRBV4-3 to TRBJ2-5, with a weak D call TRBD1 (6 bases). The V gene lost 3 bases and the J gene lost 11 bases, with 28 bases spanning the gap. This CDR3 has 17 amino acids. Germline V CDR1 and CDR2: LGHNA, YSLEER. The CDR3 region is CASSHTSPGHGPWEQYF. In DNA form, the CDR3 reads TGCGCCAGCAGCCATACCAGTCCGGGACACGGGCCCTGGGAGCAGTACTTC.

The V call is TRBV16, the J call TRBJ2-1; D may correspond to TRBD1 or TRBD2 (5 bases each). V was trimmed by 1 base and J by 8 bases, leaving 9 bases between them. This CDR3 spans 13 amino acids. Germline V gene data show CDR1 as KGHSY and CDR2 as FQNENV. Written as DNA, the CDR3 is TGTGCCAGCAGCCAATTTGTGGGGGATGAGCAGTTCTTC. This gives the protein CASSQFVGDEQFF.

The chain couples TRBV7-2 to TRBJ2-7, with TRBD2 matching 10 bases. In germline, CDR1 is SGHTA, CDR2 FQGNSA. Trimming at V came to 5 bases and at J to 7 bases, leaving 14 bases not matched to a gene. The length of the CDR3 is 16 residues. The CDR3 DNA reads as TGTGCCAGCAGCCCGGGGCTAGCGGGAGCTCTGGGTGAGCAGTACTTC. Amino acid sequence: CASSPGLAGALGEQYF.

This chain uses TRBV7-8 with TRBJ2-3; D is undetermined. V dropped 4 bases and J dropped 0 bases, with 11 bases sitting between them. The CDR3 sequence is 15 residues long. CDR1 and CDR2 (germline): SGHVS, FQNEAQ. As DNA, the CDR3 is TGTGCCAGCAGCTCTACTGACGTGAGCACAGATACGCAGTATTTT. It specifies CASSSTDVSTDTQYF.

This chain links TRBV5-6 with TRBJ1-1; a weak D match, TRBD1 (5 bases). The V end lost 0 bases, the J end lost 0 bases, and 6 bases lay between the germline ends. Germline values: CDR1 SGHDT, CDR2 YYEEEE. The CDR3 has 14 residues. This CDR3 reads CASSLDRLNTEAFF. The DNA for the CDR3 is TGTGCCAGCAGCTTGGACAGGTTGAACACTGAAGCTTTCTTT.

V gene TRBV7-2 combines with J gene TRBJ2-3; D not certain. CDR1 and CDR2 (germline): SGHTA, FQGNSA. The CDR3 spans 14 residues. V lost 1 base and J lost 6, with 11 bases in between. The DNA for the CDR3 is TGTGCCAGCAGCTTAGTCGCTACAGCGGATACGCAGTATTTT. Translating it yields CASSLVATADTQYF.

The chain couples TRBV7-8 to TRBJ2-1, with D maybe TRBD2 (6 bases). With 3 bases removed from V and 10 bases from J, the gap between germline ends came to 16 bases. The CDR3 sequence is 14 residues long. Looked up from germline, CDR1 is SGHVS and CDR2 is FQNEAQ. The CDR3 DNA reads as TGTGCCAGCAGCTTCCGACTAGATTCGGGCGAGCAGTTCTTC. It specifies CASSFRLDSGEQFF.

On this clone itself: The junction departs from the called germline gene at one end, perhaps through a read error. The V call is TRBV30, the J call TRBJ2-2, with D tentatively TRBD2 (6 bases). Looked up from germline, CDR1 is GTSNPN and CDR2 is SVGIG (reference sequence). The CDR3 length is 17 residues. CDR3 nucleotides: TGTGCCTGGAGTCCCCGAAAAAAGACTAGACCACACCGGGGAGCTGTTTTT. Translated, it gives CAWSPRKKTRPHRGAVF.

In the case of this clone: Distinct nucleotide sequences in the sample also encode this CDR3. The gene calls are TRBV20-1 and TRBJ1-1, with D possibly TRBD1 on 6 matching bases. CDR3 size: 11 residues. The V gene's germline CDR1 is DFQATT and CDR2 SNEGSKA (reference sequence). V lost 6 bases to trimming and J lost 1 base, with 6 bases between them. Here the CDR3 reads CSAGANTEAFF. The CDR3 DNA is TGCAGTGCGGGGGCGAACACTGAAGCTTTCTTT.

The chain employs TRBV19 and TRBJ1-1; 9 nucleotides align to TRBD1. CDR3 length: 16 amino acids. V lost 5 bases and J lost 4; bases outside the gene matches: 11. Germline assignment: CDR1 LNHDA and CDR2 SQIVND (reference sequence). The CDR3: CASSQTGGIGITEAFF. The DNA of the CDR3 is TGTGCCAGTAGTCAAACAGGGGGCATAGGGATCACTGAAGCTTTCTTT. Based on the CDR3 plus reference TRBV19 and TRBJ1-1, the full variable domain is DGGITQSPKYLFRKEGQNVTLSCEQNLNHDAMYWYRQDPGQGLRLIYYSQIVNDFQKGDIAEGYSVSREKKESFPLTVTSAQKNPTAFYLCASSQTGGIGITEAFFGQGTRLTVV.

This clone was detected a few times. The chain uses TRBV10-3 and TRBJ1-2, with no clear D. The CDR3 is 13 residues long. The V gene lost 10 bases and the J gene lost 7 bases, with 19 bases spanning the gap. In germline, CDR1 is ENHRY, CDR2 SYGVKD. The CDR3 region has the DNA TGTGCCACCCGGGCCGCTTCGGCTTCTGGCTACACCTTC. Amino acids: CATRAASASGYTF.

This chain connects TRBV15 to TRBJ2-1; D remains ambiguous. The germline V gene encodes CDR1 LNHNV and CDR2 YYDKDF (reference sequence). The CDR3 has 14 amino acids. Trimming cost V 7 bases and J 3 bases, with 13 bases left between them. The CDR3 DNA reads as TGTGCCACCACCAAGGACGGAATCTACAATGAGCAGTTCTTC. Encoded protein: CATTKDGIYNEQFF. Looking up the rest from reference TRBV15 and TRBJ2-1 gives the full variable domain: DAMVIQNPRYQVTQFGKPVTLSCSQTLNHNVMYWYQQKSSQAPKLLFHYYDKDFNNEADTPDNFQSRRPNTSFCFLDIRSPGLGDTAMYLCATTKDGIYNEQFFGPGTRLTVL.

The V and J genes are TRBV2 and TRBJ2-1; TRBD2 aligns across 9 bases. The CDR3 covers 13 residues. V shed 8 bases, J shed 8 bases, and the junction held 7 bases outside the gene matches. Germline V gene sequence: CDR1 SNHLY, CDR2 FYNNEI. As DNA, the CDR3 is TGTGCCAGCCTGCGGGAGGGCCTCGATGAGCAGTTCTTC. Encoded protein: CASLREGLDEQFF.

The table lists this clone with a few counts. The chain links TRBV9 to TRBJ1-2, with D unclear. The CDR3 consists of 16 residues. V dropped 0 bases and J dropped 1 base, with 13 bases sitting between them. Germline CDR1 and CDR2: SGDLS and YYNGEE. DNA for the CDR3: TGTGCCAGCAGCGTAGACCACGACACGCGTAACTATGGCTACACCTTC. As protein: CASSVDHDTRNYGYTF.

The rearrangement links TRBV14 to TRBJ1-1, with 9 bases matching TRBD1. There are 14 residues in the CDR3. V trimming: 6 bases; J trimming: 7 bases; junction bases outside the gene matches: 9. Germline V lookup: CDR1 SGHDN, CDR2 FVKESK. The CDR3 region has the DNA TGTGCCAGCAGACCCACCGGACAGGGGATTGAAGCTTTCTTT. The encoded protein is CASRPTGQGIEAFF.

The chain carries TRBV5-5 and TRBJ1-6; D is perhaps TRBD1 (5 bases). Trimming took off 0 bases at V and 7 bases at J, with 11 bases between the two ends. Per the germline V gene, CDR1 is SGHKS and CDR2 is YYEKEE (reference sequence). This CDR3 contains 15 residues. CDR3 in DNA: TGTGCCAGCAGCTTGGGCGGGACGGGAAATTCACCCCTCCACTTT. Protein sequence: CASSLGGTGNSPLHF. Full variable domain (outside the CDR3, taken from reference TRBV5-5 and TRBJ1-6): DAGVTQSPTHLIKTRGQQVTLRCSPISGHKSVSWYQQVLGQGPQFIFQYYEKEERGRGNFPDRFSARQFPNYSSELNVNALLLGDSALYLCASSLGGTGNSPLHFGNGTRLTVT.

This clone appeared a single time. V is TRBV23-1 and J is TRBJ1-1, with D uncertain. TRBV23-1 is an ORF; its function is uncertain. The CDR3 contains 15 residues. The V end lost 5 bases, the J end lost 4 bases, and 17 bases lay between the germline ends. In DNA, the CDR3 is TGCGCCAGCAGTGGATTCGGGAGGGTCTGCACTGAAGCTTTCTTT. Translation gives CASSGFGRVCTEAFF.

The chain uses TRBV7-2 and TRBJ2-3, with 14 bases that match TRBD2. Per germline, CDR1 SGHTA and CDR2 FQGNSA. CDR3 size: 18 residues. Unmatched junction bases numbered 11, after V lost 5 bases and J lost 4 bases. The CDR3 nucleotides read TGTGCCAGCAGCCGACTCCCCACGGGACTAGCGGGAGCAGATACGCAGTATTTT. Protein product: CASSRLPTGLAGADTQYF.

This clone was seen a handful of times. CDR3 DNA sequence: TGTGCCAGCAGAGGGTCAGGTGAGCAGTTCTTC. Translating gives CASRGSGEQFF. This chain connects TRBV7-8 to TRBJ2-1; the D is unclear. This CDR3 spans 11 amino acids. Germline V gene lookup returns CDR1 SGHVS and CDR2 FQNEAQ. V gave up 6 bases and J gave up 9 bases, with 9 bases separating them.

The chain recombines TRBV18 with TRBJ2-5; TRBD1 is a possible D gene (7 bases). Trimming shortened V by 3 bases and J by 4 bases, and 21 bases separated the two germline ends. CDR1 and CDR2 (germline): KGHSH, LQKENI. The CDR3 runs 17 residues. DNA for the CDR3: TGTGCCAGCTCACCGCCTGACGGGGGTCCAGGGGGAGAGACCCAGTACTTC. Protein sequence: CASSPPDGGPGGETQYF.

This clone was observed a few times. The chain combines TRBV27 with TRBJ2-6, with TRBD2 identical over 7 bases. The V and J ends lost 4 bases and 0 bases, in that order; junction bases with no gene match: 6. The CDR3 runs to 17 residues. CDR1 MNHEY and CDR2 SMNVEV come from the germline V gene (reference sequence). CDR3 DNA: TGTGCCAGCAGTTATGAGGGGACTAACTCTGGGGCCAACGTCCTGACTTTC. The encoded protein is CASSYEGTNSGANVLTF.

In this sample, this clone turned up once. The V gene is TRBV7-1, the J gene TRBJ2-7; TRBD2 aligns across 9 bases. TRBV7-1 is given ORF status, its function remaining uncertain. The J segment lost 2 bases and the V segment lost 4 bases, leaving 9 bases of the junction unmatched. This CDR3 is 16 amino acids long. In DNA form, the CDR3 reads TGTGCCAGCAGCTTAGGGGTTCCTAGCGGGACCTACGAGCAGTACTTC. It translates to CASSLGVPSGTYEQYF.

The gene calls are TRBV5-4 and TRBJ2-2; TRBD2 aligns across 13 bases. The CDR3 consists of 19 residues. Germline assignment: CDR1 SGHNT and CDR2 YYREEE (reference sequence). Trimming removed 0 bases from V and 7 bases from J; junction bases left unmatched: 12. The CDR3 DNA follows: TGTGCCAGCAGCTTGGACACCGGGACTAGCGGGATTCTTGGCGGGGAGCTGTTTTTT. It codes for CASSLDTGTSGILGGELFF.

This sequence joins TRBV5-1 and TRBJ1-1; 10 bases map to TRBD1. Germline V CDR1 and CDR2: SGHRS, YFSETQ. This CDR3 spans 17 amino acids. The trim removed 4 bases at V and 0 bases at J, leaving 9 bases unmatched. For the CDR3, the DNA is TGCGCCAGCAGCCCAGGACAGGGGGGGATTCTGAACACTGAAGCTTTCTTT. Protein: CASSPGQGGILNTEAFF.

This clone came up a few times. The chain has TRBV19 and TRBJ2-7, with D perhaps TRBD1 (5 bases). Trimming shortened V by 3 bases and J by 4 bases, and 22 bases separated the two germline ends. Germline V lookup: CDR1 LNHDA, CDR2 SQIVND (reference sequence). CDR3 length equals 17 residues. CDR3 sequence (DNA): TGTGCCAGTAGTATCTCCCAGCTAGGCCAGGGCAGATACGAGCAGTACTTC. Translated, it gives CASSISQLGQGRYEQYF.

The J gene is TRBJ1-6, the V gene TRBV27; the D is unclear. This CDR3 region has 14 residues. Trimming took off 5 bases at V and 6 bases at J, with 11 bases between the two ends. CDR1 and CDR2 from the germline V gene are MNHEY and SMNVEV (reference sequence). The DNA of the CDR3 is TGTGCCAGCAGTCTCGGATTCGGTAATTCACCCCTCCACTTT. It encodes CASSLGFGNSPLHF.

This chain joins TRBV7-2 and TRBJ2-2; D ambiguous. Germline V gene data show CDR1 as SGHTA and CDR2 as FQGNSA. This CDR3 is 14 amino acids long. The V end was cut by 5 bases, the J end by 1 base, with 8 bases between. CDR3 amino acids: CASSLSLNTGELFF. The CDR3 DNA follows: TGTGCCAGCAGCCTCTCCCTGAACACCGGGGAGCTGTTTTTT. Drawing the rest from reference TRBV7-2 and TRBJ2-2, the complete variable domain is GAGVSQSPSNKVTEKGKDVELRCDPISGHTALYWYRQSLGQGLEFLIYFQGNSAPDKSGLPSDRFSAERTGGSVSTLTIQRTQQEDSAVYLCASSLSLNTGELFFGEGSRLTVL.

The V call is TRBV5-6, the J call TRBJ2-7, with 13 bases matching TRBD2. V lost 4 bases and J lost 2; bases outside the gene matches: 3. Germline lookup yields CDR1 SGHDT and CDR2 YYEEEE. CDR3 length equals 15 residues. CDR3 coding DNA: TGTGCCAGCAGCCCCACTAGCGGGGGGGCCTACGAGCAGTACTTC. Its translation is CASSPTSGGAYEQYF.